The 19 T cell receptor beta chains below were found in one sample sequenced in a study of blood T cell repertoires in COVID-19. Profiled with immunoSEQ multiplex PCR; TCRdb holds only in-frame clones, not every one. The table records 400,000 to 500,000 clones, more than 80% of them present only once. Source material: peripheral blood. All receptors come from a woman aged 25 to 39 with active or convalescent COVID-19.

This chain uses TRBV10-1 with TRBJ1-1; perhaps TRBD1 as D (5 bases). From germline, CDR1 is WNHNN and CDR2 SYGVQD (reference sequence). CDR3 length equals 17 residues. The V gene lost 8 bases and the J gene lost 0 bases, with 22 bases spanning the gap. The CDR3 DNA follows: TGCGCCAGCCTCGAACTAAACAGGCTAAGTTTGAACACTGAAGCTTTCTTT. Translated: CASLELNRLSLNTEAFF.

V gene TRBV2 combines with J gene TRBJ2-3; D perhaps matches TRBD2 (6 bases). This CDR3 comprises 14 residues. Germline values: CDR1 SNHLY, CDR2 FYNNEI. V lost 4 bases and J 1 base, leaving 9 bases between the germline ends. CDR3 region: CASSAGARTDTQYF. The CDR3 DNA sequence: TGTGCCAGCAGTGCGGGAGCTCGCACAGATACGCAGTATTTT.

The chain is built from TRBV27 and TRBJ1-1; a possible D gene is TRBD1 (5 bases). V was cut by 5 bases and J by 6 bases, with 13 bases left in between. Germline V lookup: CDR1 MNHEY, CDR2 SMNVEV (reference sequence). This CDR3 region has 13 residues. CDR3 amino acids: CASSEGETAEAFF. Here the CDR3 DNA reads TGTGCCAGCAGTGAAGGGGAAACGGCTGAAGCTTTCTTT.

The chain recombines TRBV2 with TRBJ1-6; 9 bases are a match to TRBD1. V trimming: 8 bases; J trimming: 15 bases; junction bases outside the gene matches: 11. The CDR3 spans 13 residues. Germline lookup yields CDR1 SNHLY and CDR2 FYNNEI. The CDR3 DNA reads TGTGCCAGCGGCAGGGACAGGGATTATCTCCTCCACTTT. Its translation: CASGRDRDYLLHF.

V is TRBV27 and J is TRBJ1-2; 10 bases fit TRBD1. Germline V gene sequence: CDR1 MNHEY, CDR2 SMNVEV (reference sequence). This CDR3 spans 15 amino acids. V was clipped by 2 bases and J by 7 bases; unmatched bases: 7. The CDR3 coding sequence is TGTGCCAGCAGTTTACTCGGGACAGGGGCAGGTGGCTACACCTTC. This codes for CASSLLGTGAGGYTF.

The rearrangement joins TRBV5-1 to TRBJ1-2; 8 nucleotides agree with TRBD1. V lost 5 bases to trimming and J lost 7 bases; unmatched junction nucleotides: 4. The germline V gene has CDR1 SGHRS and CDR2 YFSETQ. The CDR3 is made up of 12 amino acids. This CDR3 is CASRETGGGYTF. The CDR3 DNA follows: TGCGCCAGCAGGGAAACAGGGGGTGGCTACACCTTC.

The CDR3 coding sequence is TGTGCCATCAGCCCCGGACTAGCCGGAGAGACCCAGTACTTC. This translates into CAISPGLAGETQYF. The rearrangement uses TRBV10-3 and TRBJ2-5; TRBD2 aligns across 8 bases. V shed 6 bases and J 4 bases; nucleotides not matched to a gene: 7. Germline V gene data show CDR1 as ENHRY and CDR2 as SYGVKD. There are 14 residues in the CDR3.

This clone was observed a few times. The CDR3, as DNA: TGTGCCAGCAGCATGAGGAGCACTGAAGCTTTCTTT. It specifies CASSMRSTEAFF. The V gene is TRBV5-5, the J gene TRBJ1-1; D gene uncertain. This CDR3 comprises 12 residues. Germline-derived CDR1 and CDR2 are SGHKS and YYEKEE (reference sequence). Deletions cut 4 bases from V and 4 bases from J, with 8 bases between.

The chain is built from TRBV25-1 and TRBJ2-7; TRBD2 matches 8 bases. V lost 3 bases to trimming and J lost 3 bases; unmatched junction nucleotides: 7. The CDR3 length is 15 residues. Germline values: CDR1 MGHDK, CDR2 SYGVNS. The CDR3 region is CASSDPTSGYYEQYF. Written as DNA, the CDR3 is TGTGCCAGCAGTGACCCCACTAGCGGCTACTACGAGCAGTACTTC.

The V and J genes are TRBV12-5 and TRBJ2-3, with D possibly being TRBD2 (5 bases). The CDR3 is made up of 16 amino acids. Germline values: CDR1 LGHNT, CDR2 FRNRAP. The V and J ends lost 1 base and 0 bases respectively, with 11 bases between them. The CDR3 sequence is CASGLGAVPSTDTQYF. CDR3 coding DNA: TGTGCTAGTGGTTTGGGAGCGGTTCCTAGCACAGATACGCAGTATTTT.

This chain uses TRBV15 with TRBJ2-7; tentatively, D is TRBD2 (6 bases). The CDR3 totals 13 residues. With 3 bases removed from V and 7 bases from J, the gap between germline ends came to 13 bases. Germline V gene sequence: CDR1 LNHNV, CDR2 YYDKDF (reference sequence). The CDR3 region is CATSRGGGWEQYF. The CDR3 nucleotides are TGTGCCACCAGCAGGGGGGGTGGTTGGGAGCAGTACTTC.

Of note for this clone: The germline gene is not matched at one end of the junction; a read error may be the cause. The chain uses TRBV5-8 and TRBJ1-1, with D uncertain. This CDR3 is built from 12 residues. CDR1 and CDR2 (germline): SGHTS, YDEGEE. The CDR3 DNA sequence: TGTGCCAGCAGCTTGCCCCAGACGAGACTTTCCTTT. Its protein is CASSLPQTRLSF.

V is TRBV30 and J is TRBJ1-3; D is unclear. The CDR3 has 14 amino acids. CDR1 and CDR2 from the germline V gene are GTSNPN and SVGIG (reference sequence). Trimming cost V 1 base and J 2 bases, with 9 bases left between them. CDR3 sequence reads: CAWSETWAGNTIYF. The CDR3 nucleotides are TGTGCCTGGAGTGAGACATGGGCTGGAAACACCATATATTTT. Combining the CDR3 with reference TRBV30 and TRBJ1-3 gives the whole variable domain SQTIHQWPATLVQPVGSPLSLECTVEGTSNPNLYWYRQAAGRGLQLLFYSVGIGQISSEVPQNLSASRPQDRQFILSSKKLLLSDSGFYLCAWSETWAGNTIYFGEGSWLTVV.

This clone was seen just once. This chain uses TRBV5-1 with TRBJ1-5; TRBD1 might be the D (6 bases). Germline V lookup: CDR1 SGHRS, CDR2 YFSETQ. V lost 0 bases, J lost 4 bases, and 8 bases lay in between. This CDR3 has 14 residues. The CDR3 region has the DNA TGCGCCAGCAGCTTGGGGGGACAAAATCAGCCCCAGCATTTT. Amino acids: CASSLGGQNQPQHF.

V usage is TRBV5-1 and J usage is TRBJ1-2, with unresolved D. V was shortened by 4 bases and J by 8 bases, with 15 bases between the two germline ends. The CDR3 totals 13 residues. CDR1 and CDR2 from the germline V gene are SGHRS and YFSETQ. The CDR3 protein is CASSRGELWGYTF. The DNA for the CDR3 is TGCGCCAGCAGCCGAGGAGAGCTATGGGGCTACACCTTC.

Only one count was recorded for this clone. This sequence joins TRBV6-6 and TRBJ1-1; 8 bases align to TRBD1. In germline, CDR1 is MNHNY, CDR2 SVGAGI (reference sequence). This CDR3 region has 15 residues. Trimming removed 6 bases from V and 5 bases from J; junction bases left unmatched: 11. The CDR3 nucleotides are TGTGCCAGCAGCTATTCCGGACAGGGCCTGACTGAAGCTTTCTTT. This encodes CASSYSGQGLTEAFF.

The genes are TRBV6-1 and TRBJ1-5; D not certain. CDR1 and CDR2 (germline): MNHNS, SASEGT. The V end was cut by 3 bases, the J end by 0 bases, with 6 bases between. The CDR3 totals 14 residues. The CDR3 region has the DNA TGTGCCAGCAGTGAGGAGTATAGCAATCAGCCCCAGCATTTT. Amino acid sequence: CASSEEYSNQPQHF.

The CDR3 DNA sequence: TGTGCCAGCAGCGCGACTAGCGGAACTCCTTCCGGGCAGTTCTTC. Its protein is CASSATSGTPSGQFF. V and J are TRBV7-8 and TRBJ2-1; 9 bases match TRBD2. The CDR3 totals 15 residues. Losses at the gene ends were 5 bases for V and 12 bases for J; bases not matched to a gene: 14. Germline lookup yields CDR1 SGHVS and CDR2 FQNEAQ.

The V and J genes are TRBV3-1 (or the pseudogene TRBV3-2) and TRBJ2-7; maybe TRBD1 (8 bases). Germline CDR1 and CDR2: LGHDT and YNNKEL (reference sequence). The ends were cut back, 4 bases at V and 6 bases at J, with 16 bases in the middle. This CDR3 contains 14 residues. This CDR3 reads CASSLGQGGFEQYF. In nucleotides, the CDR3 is TGTGCCAGCAGCCTTGGACAGGGAGGGTTCGAGCAGTACTTC.